This is a list of T cell receptor beta chains from one sample in a study of T-cell reconstitution after alpha-beta-depleted transplantation in children. TCRdb reanalysed the PCR reads using MiXCR and keeps one entry per CDR3 protein. The sample lists hundreds of thousands of distinct CDR3 sequences, about a tenth occurring once. The sequences come from PBMCs, collected before TCRalphabeta/CD19-depleted stem cell transplant. These TCRs come from a boy less than two years old with acute myeloid leukemia, due to receive a stem cell transplant. CDR3s include the opening cysteine and the closing phenylalanine or tryptophan. A D gene is named only where the DNA matches it firmly. Clone size appears in some rows only: once, few, many, or a class for an expanded clone.

d_call	v_call	j_call	clone_size	cdr3_aa	cdr3_nt
TRBD2	TRBV27	TRBJ2-7	NA	CASSPFLPHSGTSYEQYF	TGTGCCAGCAGTCCTTTCCTGCCTCACAGCGGGACGTCCTACGAGCAGTACTTC
NA	TRBV29-1	TRBJ2-3	many	CSVTGRRQRVDTQYF	TGCAGCGTTACAGGACGGCGACAGAGGGTAGATACGCAGTATTTT
TRBD1	TRBV4-3	TRBJ2-2	many	CASSLDRGNIGELFF	TGCGCCAGCAGCCTGGACAGGGGGAACATCGGGGAGCTGTTTTTT
TRBD2	TRBV10-3	TRBJ2-3	many	CAISESKRELPDTQYF	TGTGCCATCAGTGAGTCTAAGCGGGAGCTCCCAGATACGCAGTATTTT
NA	TRBV29-1	TRBJ2-5	many	CSVSLLAQETQYF	TGCAGCGTGAGCCTTCTAGCACAAGAGACCCAGTACTTC
TRBD2	TRBV5-4	TRBJ2-1	few	CASSFPGGALNEQFF	TGTGCCAGCAGCTTCCCGGGGGGGGCCCTTAATGAGCAGTTCTTC
NA	TRBV14	TRBJ2-7	few	CASSPIFQGYEQYF	TGTGCCAGCAGCCCCATTTTTCAGGGGTACGAGCAGTACTTC
NA	TRBV15	TRBJ2-1	few	CATSRDSARYNEQFF	TGTGCCACCAGCAGAGATAGCGCCCGATACAATGAGCAGTTCTTC
TRBD1	TRBV9	TRBJ2-7	many	CASSVGDSLIEQYF	TGTGCCAGCAGCGTAGGGGACAGTCTAATCGAGCAGTACTTC
NA	TRBV28	TRBJ2-7	many	CATLRRAIYEQYF	TGTGCCACCCTTCGCCGGGCGATCTACGAGCAGTACTTC
TRBD2	TRBV20-1	TRBJ2-7	NA	CSARPGTSGLPYEQYF	TGCAGTGCTAGGCCCGGGACTAGCGGTCTACCCTACGAGCAGTACTTC
NA	TRBV4-2	TRBJ2-1	NA	CASSAKMAGAAYNEQFF	TGTGCCAGCAGCGCAAAAATGGCAGGGGCGGCGTACAATGAGCAGTTCTTC
TRBD1	TRBV7-9	TRBJ1-6	many	CASSLRQGSDNSPLHF	TGTGCCAGCAGCTTAAGACAGGGTAGCGATAATTCACCCCTCCACTTT
TRBD2	TRBV20-1	TRBJ2-3	many	CSALLPTSGRASDTQYF	TGCAGTGCTTTACTTCCTACTAGCGGGAGGGCCTCGGATACGCAGTATTTT
NA	TRBV10-3	TRBJ2-7	many	CAISDNFMGTLPGPRNEQYF	TGTGCCATCAGTGATAATTTTATGGGGACCCTCCCGGGACCGAGGAACGAGCAGTACTTC
NA	TRBV5-1	TRBJ2-1	many	CASSLSGTVYNEQFF	TGCGCCAGCAGCTTGTCCGGGACGGTGTACAATGAGCAGTTCTTC
TRBD2	TRBV4-3	TRBJ2-5	many	CASSRQIRTSFVF	TGCGCCAGCAGCCGACAGATACGGACTAGTTTCGTCTTC
NA	TRBV5-1	TRBJ2-2	many	CASSFAGTYTGELFF	TGCGCCAGCAGCTTTGCCGGGACATACACCGGGGAGCTGTTTTTT
NA	TRBV20-1	TRBJ2-7	many	CSAESYEQYF	TGCAGTGCTGAATCCTACGAGCAGTACTTC
NA	TRBV28	TRBJ1-4	NA	CASSLQDGWGEKLFF	TGTGCCAGCAGTTTACAGGACGGGTGGGGTGAAAAACTGTTTTTT
NA	TRBV5-5	TRBJ1-6	many	CASSLSANRASSPLHF	TGTGCCAGCAGCTTGAGTGCCAACAGGGCGAGTTCACCCCTCCACTTT
TRBD1	TRBV12-3/TRBV12-4	TRBJ1-2	many	CASSPGTGAGGYTF	TGTGCCAGCAGTCCCGGGACAGGGGCGGGAGGCTACACCTTC
TRBD2	TRBV27	TRBJ2-7	many	CASSFLAGDVEQYF	TGTGCCAGCAGTTTTCTAGCGGGAGATGTCGAGCAGTACTTC
TRBD2	TRBV7-9	TRBJ2-3	many	CASSKLAESTDTQYF	TGTGCCAGCAGCAAACTAGCGGAGAGCACAGATACGCAGTATTTT
TRBD2	TRBV7-2	TRBJ2-2	many	CASSLGGLVNTGELFF	TGTGCCAGCAGCTTAGGGGGACTAGTGAACACCGGGGAGCTGTTTTTT
NA	TRBV27	TRBJ2-1	NA	CASRVTRGNEQFF	TGTGCCAGCAGGGTCACCCGCGGCAATGAGCAGTTCTTC
NA	TRBV6-1	TRBJ2-6	NA	CASSEHSGANVLTF	TGTGCCAGCAGTGAACACTCTGGGGCCAACGTCCTGACTTTC
NA	TRBV7-3	TRBJ2-7	many	CASSLNGSPYEQYF	TGTGCCAGCAGCTTAAACGGCAGCCCCTACGAGCAGTACTTC
NA	TRBV28	TRBJ2-6	many	CASSLVGDPGANVLTF	TGTGCCAGCAGTTTGGTTGGGGATCCTGGGGCCAACGTCCTGACTTTC
TRBD1	TRBV9	TRBJ1-5	many	CASSAGTGHQPQHF	TGTGCCAGCAGCGCCGGGACAGGTCATCAGCCCCAGCATTTT
TRBD1	TRBV7-2	TRBJ2-5	many	CASSLYRGYQETQYF	TGTGCCAGCAGCTTATACAGGGGGTACCAAGAGACCCAGTACTTC
NA	TRBV5-5	TRBJ1-2	few	CASSYRFGGLVFYGYTF	TGTGCCAGCAGTTATAGATTCGGGGGATTGGTATTCTATGGCTACACCTTC
NA	TRBV4-3	TRBJ1-1	many	CASSQDLWFNRETEAFF	TGCGCCAGCAGCCAAGATCTTTGGTTTAACAGGGAAACTGAAGCTTTCTTT
NA	TRBV7-2	TRBJ2-1	many	CASSLGRLVDEQFF	TGTGCCAGCAGCTTGGGAAGACTAGTGGATGAGCAGTTCTTC
TRBD1	TRBV20-1	TRBJ2-3	many	CSARAGQGNTDTQYF	TGCAGTGCTAGAGCCGGACAGGGAAACACAGATACGCAGTATTTT
NA	TRBV11-2	TRBJ1-5	many	CASSLDQDIYSNQPQHF	TGTGCCAGCAGCTTAGATCAGGACATTTATAGCAATCAGCCCCAGCATTTT
TRBD1	TRBV6-5	TRBJ2-3	many	CASIIIGGAGVDTQYF	TGTGCCAGCATTATTATAGGGGGCGCAGGGGTAGATACGCAGTATTTT
TRBD2	TRBV20-1	TRBJ2-1	few	CSARVTSGGEQFF	TGCAGTGCTAGAGTGACTAGCGGGGGGGAGCAGTTCTTC
TRBD2	TRBV5-1	TRBJ2-7	many	CASSLSPRVLAGSYEQYF	TGCGCCAGCAGCTTGTCCCCCAGGGTGCTAGCGGGATCCTACGAGCAGTACTTC
NA	TRBV7-7	TRBJ1-5	NA	CASSFPSGDQPQHF	TGTGCTAGCAGCTTCCCGTCGGGCGATCAGCCCCAGCATTTT
TRBD1	TRBV29-1	TRBJ2-1	many	CSVTIGTGSYFF	TGCAGCGTGACGATCGGGACAGGTTCGTACTTCTTC
TRBD1	TRBV2	TRBJ2-7	many	CANTGGINEQYF	TGTGCCAACACAGGGGGCATAAACGAGCAGTACTTC
TRBD1	TRBV12-3/TRBV12-4	TRBJ2-7	many	CASSLGQGAHEQYF	TGTGCCAGCAGTTTAGGACAGGGGGCGCACGAGCAGTACTTC
NA	TRBV10-3	TRBJ2-7	many	CAISEVLGSSYEQYF	TGTGCCATCAGTGAGGTTCTCGGGAGCTCCTACGAGCAGTACTTC
TRBD1	TRBV28	TRBJ1-5	few	CASSFPRTGAWLTFNQPQHF	TGTGCCAGCAGTTTTCCGAGGACAGGGGCTTGGTTGACCTTCAATCAGCCCCAGCATTTT
NA	TRBV10-3	TRBJ1-6	many	CAISDGSLIRAYNSPLHF	TGTGCCATCAGTGACGGGTCTTTAATAAGGGCCTATAATTCACCCCTCCACTTT
NA	TRBV15	TRBJ2-1	NA	CATSFSDSYNEQFF	TGTGCCACCTCGTTTAGCGACTCCTACAATGAGCAGTTCTTC
NA	TRBV14	TRBJ1-5	few	CASSQIMSRSRNYSNQPQHF	TGTGCCAGCAGCCAAATTATGAGCAGGAGCCGAAATTATAGCAATCAGCCCCAGCATTTT
NA	TRBV6-5	TRBJ2-3	many	CASSYTSGMAPDTQYF	TGTGCCAGCAGTTACACTTCGGGGATGGCACCAGATACGCAGTATTTT
TRBD1	TRBV7-3	TRBJ2-1	NA	CASSSQGVNNEQFF	TGTGCCAGCAGCTCCCAGGGGGTCAACAATGAGCAGTTCTTC
NA	TRBV5-1	TRBJ2-2	few	CASSREGNTGELFF	TGCGCCAGCAGCCGCGAGGGGAACACCGGGGAGCTGTTTTTT
NA	TRBV11-2	TRBJ2-3	NA	CASSFGPTRGSPSTDTQYF	TGTGCCAGCAGCTTTGGGCCGACTAGAGGCAGCCCTAGCACAGATACGCAGTATTTT
TRBD2	TRBV13	TRBJ2-3	many	CASSSLAGGEIDTQYF	TGTGCCAGCAGCTCCCTAGCGGGAGGGGAGATAGATACGCAGTATTTT
NA	TRBV4-2	TRBJ2-3	many	CASSQDHWSTDTQYF	TGTGCCAGCAGCCAAGACCACTGGAGCACAGATACGCAGTATTTT
TRBD2	TRBV5-4	TRBJ2-5	NA	CASILAGRAGSQETQYF	TGTGCCAGCATCTTGGCGGGTCGAGCGGGGAGCCAAGAGACCCAGTACTTC
NA	TRBV7-2	TRBJ2-1	many	CASSETRVGNEQFF	TGTGCCAGCAGCGAGACCAGGGTAGGCAATGAGCAGTTCTTC
TRBD2	TRBV7-8	TRBJ2-3	many	CASSFPLAGGIRTADTQYF	TGTGCCAGCAGCTTTCCACTAGCGGGGGGGATTAGAACAGCAGATACGCAGTATTTT